This TCR beta chain was sequenced during a study of cytomegalovirus exposure and HLA in healthy donors. The PCR had 60 Vbeta and 13 Jbeta primers. Clones were sequenced by immunoSEQ multiplex PCR, and TCRdb holds only the in-frame ones, with some missing. Counted here are 89,000 or so clones, roughly 77% occurring once; the ten biggest clones make up 4% to 5%. The CDR3 runs 23 residues. V shed 2 bases and J 2 bases; nucleotides not matched to a gene: 30. Sequenced sample: PBMCs. The origin of this receptor is a man between 60 and 75 years old in good health and CMV-seronegative. This rearrangement joins TRBV23-1 to TRBJ2-7; 7 bases agree with TRBD2. Being an ORF, TRBV23-1 has a function that is uncertain. This CDR3 reads CASSQSPAPPGGTIHPPTYEQYF. The CDR3 DNA reads TGCGCCAGCAGTCAAAGCCCCGCACCCCCGGGGGGAACCATCCATCCCCCTACCTACGAGCAGTACTTC.